This TCR beta chain was found in a study of sequential checkpoint blockade in melanoma. Background on the study: DNA from 91 pretreatment tumor samples underwent TCRβ immunosequencing. General observations from the study: Tumor T-cell fraction and clonality correlated with PD-L1 and CD8+ counts.

Noted treatment: randomized to nivolumab then ipilimumab (arm A) or the reverse (arm B). None of the patients previously received DNA-damaging chemotherapy. Measured with immunoSEQ multiplex PCR; TCRdb has only the in-frame clones, and not every one. The sample has around 5,000 clones, 20% seen once. The CDR3 consists of 15 residues. The V gene's germline CDR1 is LNHDA and CDR2 SQIVND (reference sequence). V lost 6 bases to trimming and J lost 7 bases, with 19 bases between them. This clone came up once. Its target is not known. The V call is TRBV19, the J call TRBJ1-5; D might be TRBD1 (5 bases). The sequencing used tumor tissue (inferred from file names), collected from a patient given nivolumab and ipilimumab in sequence. This TCR was recovered from a human donor with melanoma. CDR3: CASRPGIRPGQPQHF. DNA for the CDR3: TGTGCCAGTAGGCCAGGGATTCGGCCTGGGCAGCCCCAGCATTTT.